This T cell receptor beta chain was captured in a study of blood T cell repertoires in COVID-19. Across the whole study: Acute and convalescent COVID-19 samples came from the United States, Italy and Spain. Nucleic acid was either cDNA or gDNA, and it came from T cells, B-cell-depleted T cells, or PBMCs.

Individuals aged roughly 18 to 95 years were recruited from approximately 22 US areas. Looked up from germline, CDR1 is MGHDK and CDR2 is SYGVNS. The CDR3 runs to 17 residues. Trimming pared 6 bases from V and 3 bases from J, leaving 20 bases between. Profiling relied on immunoSEQ multiplex PCR, and the TCRdb table lists in-frame clones only, not all of them. This table holds 160,000 or so clones, about 84% found once. This sequence joins TRBV25-1 and TRBJ2-2; possibly TRBD1 for D (6 bases). The TCR was taken from a man aged 35-49 years who had recovered from COVID-19. Sequenced input: PBMCs or T cells enriched from blood (not recorded which). The CDR3 sequence is CASRIEGVSTDTGELFF. CDR3 bases: TGTGCCAGCAGGATCGAGGGGGTATCCACGGACACCGGGGAGCTGTTTTTT.